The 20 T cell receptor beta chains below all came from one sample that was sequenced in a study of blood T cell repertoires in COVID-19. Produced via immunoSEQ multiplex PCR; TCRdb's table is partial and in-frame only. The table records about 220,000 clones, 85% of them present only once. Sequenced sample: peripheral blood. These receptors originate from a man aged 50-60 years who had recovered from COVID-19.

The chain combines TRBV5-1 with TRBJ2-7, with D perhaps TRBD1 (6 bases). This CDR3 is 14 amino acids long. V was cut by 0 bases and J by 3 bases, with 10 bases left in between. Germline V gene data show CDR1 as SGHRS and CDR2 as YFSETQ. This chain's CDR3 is CASSLGQGNYEQYF. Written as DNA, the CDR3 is TGCGCCAGCAGCTTGGGGCAGGGGAACTACGAGCAGTACTTC.

The CDR3 is CASSPYFRRTGTGNYGYTF. CDR3 sequence (DNA): TGCGCCAGCAGCCCCTATTTCCGACGAACCGGGACAGGGAACTATGGCTACACCTTC. The V call is TRBV5-1, the J call TRBJ1-2, with 9 bases that match TRBD1. CDR3 length equals 19 residues. The ends lost 4 bases at V and 2 bases at J; junction bases unmatched: 18. The germline gives CDR1 SGHRS, CDR2 YFSETQ.

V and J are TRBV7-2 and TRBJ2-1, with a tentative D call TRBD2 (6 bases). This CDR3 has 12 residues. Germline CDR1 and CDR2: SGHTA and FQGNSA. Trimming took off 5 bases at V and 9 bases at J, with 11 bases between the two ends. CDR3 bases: TGTGCCAGCAGCCTGGCGGGAATTGAGCAGTTCTTC. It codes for CASSLAGIEQFF.

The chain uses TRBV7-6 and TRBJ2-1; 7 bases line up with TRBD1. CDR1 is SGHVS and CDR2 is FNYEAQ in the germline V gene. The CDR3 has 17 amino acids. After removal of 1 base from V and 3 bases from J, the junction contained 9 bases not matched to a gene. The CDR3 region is CASSLEGGINDYNEQFF. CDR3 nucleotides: TGTGCCAGCAGCTTAGAAGGGGGCATTAATGACTACAATGAGCAGTTCTTC.

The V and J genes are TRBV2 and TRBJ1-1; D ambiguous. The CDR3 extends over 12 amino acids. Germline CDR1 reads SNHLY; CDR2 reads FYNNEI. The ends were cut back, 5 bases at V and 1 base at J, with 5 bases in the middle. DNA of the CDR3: TGTGCCAGCAGTATTCGGAACACTGAAGCTTTCTTT. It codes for CASSIRNTEAFF.

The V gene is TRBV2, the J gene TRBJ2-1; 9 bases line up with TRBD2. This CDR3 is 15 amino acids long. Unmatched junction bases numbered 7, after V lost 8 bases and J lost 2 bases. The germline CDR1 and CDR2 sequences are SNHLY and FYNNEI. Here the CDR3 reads CASARREGTYNEQFF. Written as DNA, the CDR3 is TGTGCCAGCGCCCGGCGGGAGGGGACCTACAATGAGCAGTTCTTC.

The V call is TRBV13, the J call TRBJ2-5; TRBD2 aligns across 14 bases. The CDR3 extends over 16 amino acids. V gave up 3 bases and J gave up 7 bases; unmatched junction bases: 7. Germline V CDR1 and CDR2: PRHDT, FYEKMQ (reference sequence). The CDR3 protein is CASSLTSGRDGVTQYF. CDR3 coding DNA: TGTGCCAGCAGCTTGACTAGCGGGAGGGATGGTGTGACCCAGTACTTC.

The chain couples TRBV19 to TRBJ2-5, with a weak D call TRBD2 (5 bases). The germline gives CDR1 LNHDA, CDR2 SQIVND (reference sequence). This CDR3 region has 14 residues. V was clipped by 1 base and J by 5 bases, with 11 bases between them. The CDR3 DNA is TGTGCCAGTAGTATAGGACTCGGGGAGGAGACCCAGTACTTC. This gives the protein CASSIGLGEETQYF.

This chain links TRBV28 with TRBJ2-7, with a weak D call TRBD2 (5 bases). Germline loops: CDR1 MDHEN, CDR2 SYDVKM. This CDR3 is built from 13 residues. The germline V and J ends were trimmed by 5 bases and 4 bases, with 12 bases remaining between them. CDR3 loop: CASSRVLGYEQYF. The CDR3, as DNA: TGTGCCAGCAGTCGGGTACTAGGTTACGAGCAGTACTTC.

CDR3 DNA sequence: TGTGCCACCAGCAGAGAAATTGCGGGAGGGCCCTACAATGAGCAGTTCTTC. Translated, it gives CATSREIAGGPYNEQFF. This chain uses TRBV15 with TRBJ2-1; 9 nucleotides match TRBD2. The CDR3 contains 17 residues. V shed 0 bases, J shed 2 bases, and the junction held 5 bases outside the gene matches. Germline-derived CDR1 and CDR2 are LNHNV and YYDKDF (reference sequence).

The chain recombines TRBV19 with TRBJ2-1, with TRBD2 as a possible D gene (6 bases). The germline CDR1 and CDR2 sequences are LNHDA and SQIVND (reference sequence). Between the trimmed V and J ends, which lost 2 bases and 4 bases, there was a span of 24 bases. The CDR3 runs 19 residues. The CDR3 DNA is TGTGCCAGTAGTATAAAGGGTTTCGGATACTTGGGGGGATACAATGAGCAGTTCTTC. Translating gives CASSIKGFGYLGGYNEQFF.

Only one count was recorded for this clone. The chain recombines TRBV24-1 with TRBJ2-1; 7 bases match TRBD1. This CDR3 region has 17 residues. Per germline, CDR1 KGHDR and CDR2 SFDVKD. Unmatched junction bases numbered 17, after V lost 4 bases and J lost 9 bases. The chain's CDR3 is CATSDVTGKKVYGEQFF. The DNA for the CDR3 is TGTGCCACCAGTGACGTGACAGGGAAAAAGGTCTACGGTGAGCAGTTCTTC.

The CDR3 nucleotides read TGTGCCAGCAGCCAAGACGGGACACCCTCTGGGGCCAACGTCCTGACTTTC. The encoded protein is CASSQDGTPSGANVLTF. V gene TRBV4-2 combines with J gene TRBJ2-6; perhaps TRBD1 as D (6 bases). With 0 bases removed from V and 0 bases from J, the gap between germline ends came to 9 bases. CDR1 LGHNA and CDR2 YNFKEQ come from the germline V gene. This CDR3 has 17 residues.

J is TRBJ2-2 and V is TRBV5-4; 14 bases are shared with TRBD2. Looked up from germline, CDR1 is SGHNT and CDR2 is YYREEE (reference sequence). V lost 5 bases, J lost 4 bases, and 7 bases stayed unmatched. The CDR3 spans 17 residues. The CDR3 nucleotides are TGTGCCAGCAGTCCCGGGACTAGCGGGAGTCCCACCGGGGAGCTGTTTTTT. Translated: CASSPGTSGSPTGELFF.

CDR3 DNA: TGTGCCAGCAGATCCCAAACAGGGGCGGAGCAGTTCTTC. Protein sequence: CASRSQTGAEQFF. The chain uses TRBV28 and TRBJ2-1; 7 positions agree with TRBD1. The V and J ends lost 6 bases and 10 bases, in that order; junction bases with no gene match: 9. The CDR3 loop spans 13 amino acids. Per germline, CDR1 MDHEN and CDR2 SYDVKM.

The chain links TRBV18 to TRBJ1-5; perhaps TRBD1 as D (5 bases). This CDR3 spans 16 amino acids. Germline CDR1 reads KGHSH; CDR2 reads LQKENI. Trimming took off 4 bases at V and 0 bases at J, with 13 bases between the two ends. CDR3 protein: CASSRDSPNSNQPQHF. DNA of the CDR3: TGTGCCAGCTCACGAGACAGCCCAAATAGCAATCAGCCCCAGCATTTT.

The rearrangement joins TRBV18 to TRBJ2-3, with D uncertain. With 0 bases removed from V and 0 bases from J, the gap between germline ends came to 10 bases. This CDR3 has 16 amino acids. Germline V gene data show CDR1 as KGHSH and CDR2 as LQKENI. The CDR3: CASSPPGFSSTDTQYF. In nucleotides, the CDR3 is TGTGCCAGCTCACCACCCGGGTTCTCTAGCACAGATACGCAGTATTTT.

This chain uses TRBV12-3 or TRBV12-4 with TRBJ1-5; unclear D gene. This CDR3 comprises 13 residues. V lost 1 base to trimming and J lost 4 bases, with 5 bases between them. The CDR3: CASSLVENQPQHF. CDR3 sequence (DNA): TGTGCCAGCAGTTTAGTAGAAAATCAGCCCCAGCATTTT.

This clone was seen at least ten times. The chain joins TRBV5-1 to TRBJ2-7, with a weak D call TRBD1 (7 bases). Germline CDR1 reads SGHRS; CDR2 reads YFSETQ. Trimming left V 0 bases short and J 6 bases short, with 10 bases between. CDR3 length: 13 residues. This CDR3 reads CASSLDRGGEQYF. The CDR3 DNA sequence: TGCGCCAGCAGCTTGGACAGGGGAGGCGAGCAGTACTTC.

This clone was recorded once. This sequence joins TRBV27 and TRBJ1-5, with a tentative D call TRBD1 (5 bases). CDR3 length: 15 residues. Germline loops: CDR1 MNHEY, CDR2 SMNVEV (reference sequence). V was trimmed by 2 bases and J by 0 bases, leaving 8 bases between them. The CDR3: CASSLAGYSNQPQHF. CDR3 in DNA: TGTGCCAGCAGTTTAGCAGGGTATAGCAATCAGCCCCAGCATTTT.